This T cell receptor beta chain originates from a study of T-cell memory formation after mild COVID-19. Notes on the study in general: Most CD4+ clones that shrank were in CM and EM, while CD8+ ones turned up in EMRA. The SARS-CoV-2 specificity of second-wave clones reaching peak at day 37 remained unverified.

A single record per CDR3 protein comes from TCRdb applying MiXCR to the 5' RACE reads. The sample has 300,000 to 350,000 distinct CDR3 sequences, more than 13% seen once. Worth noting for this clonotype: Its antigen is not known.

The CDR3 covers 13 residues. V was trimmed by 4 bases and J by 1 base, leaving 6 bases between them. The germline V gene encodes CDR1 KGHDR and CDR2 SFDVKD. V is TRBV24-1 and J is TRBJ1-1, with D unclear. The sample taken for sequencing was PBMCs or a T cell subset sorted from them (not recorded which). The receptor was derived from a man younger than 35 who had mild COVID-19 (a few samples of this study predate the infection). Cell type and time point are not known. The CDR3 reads CATSDPTNTEAFF. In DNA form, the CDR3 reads TGTGCCACCAGTGACCCGACGAACACTGAAGCTTTCTTT.